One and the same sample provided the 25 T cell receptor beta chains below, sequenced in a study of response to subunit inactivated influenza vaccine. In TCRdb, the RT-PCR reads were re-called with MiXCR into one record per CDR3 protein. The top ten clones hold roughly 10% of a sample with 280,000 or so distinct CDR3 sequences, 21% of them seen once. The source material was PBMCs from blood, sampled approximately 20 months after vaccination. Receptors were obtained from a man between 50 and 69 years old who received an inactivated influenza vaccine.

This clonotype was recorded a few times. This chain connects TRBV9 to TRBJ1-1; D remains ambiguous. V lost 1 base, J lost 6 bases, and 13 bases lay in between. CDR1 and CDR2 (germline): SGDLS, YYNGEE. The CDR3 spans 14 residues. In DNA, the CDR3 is TGTGCCAGCAGCGTACAGCCTGCGGGGTCTGAAGCTTTCTTT. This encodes CASSVQPAGSEAFF.

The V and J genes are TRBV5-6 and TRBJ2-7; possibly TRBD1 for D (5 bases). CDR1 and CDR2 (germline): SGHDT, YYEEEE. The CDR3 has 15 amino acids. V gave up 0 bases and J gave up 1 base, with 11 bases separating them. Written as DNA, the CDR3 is TGTGCCAGCAGCTTGGGACAGCAAAAATCCTACGAGCAGTACTTC. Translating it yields CASSLGQQKSYEQYF.

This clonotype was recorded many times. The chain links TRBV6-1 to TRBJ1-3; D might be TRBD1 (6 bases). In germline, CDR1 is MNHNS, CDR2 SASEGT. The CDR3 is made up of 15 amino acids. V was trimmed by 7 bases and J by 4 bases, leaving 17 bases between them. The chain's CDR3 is CASNTPRDKGNTIYF. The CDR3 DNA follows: TGTGCCAGCAATACACCCCGGGACAAAGGAAACACCATATATTTT.

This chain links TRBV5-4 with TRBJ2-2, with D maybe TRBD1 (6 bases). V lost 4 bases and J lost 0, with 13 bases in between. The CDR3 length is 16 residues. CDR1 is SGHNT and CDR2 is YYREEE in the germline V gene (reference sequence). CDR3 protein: CASSGAWGPNTGELFF. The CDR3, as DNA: TGTGCCAGCAGCGGGGCATGGGGGCCGAACACCGGGGAGCTGTTTTTT.

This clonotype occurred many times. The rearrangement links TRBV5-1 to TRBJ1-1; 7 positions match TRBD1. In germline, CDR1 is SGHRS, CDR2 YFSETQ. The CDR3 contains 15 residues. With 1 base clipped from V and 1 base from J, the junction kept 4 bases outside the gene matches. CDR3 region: CASSLTGARNTEAFF. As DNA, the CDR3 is TGCGCCAGCAGCTTGACAGGGGCGAGGAACACTGAAGCTTTCTTT.

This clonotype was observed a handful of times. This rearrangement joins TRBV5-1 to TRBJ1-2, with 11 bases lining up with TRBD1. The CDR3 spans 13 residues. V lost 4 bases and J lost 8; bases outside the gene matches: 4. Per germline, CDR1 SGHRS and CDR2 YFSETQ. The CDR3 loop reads CASSAGQGEGYTF. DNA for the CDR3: TGCGCCAGCAGCGCGGGACAGGGGGAAGGCTACACCTTC.

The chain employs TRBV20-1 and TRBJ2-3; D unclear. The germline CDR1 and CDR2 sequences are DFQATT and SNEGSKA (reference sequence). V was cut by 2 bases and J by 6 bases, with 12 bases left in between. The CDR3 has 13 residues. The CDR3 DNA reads TGCAGTGCTAGAAGTAGGACCCTTGATACGCAGTATTTT. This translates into CSARSRTLDTQYF.

The CDR3 DNA sequence: TGTGCCAGCAGCGTAGGTAATAGCGGGAATGGTGATACGCAGTATTTT. This translates into CASSVGNSGNGDTQYF. The chain carries TRBV9 and TRBJ2-3, with 8 bases that match TRBD2. There are 16 residues in the CDR3. V lost 0 bases to trimming and J lost 6 bases; unmatched junction nucleotides: 9. The germline CDR1 and CDR2 sequences are SGDLS and YYNGEE.

CDR3 sequence (DNA): TGCAGTGCTAGAGATAGGATACGGGGCCACTCCTACGAGCAGTACTTC. It codes for CSARDRIRGHSYEQYF. V and J are TRBV20-1 and TRBJ2-7, with D perhaps matching TRBD1 or TRBD2 (5 bases each). The CDR3 totals 16 residues. The germline V gene encodes CDR1 DFQATT and CDR2 SNEGSKA (reference sequence). V was clipped by 0 bases and J by 0 bases, with 15 bases between them.

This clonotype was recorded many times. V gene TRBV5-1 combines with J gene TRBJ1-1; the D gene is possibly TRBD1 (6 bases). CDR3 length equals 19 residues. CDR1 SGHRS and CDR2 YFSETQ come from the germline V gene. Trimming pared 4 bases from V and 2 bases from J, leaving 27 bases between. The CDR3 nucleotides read TGCGCCAGCAGCCCCATCCTGAGGGGGGGCGGAATTCCCAACACTGAAGCTTTCTTT. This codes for CASSPILRGGGIPNTEAFF.

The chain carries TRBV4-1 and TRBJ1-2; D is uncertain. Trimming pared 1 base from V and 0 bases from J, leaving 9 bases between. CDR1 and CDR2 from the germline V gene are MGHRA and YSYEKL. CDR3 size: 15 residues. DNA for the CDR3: TGCGCCAGCAGCCAAGTCTTAGATACTAACTATGGCTACACCTTC. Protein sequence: CASSQVLDTNYGYTF.

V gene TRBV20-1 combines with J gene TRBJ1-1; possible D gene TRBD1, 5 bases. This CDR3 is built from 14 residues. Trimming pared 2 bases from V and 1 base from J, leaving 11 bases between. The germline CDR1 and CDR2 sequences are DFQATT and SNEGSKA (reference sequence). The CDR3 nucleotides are TGCAGTGCTAGACAGGGAGTTGGGAACACTGAAGCTTTCTTT. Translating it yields CSARQGVGNTEAFF.

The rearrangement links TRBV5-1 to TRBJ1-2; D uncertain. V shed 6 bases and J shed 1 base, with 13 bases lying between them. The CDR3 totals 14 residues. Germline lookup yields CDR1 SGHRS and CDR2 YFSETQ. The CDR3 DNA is TGCGCCAGCACCAGGACCGGTATTAACTATGGCTACACCTTC. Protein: CASTRTGINYGYTF.

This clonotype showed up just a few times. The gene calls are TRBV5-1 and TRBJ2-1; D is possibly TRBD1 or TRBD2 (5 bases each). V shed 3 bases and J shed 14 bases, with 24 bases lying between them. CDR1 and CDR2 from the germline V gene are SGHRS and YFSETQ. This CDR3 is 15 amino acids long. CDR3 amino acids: CASSYGGSRVSPEFF. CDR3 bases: TGCGCCAGCAGCTATGGGGGATCTAGGGTTTCCCCAGAGTTCTTC.

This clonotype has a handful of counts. This CDR3 is CASSNYQGAPLGYTF. The CDR3 DNA reads as TGTGCCAGCAGCAATTACCAGGGGGCGCCCCTAGGCTACACCTTC. V is TRBV7-2 and J is TRBJ1-2, with 8 bases aligning to TRBD1. CDR3 length equals 15 residues. The V segment lost 5 bases and the J segment 8 bases; nucleotides outside the gene matches: 13. Germline values: CDR1 SGHTA, CDR2 FQGNSA.

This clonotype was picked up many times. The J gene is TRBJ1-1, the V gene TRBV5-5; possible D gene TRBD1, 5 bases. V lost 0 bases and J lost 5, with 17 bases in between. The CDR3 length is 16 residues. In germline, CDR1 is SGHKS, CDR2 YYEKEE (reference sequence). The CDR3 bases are TGTGCCAGCAGCTTGGCCTTAAAAAGGGGAGGGACTGAAGCTTTCTTT. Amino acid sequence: CASSLALKRGGTEAFF. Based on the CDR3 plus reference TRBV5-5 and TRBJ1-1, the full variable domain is DAGVTQSPTHLIKTRGQQVTLRCSPISGHKSVSWYQQVLGQGPQFIFQYYEKEERGRGNFPDRFSARQFPNYSSELNVNALLLGDSALYLCASSLALKRGGTEAFFGQGTRLTVV.

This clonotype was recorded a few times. The CDR3 region has the DNA TGCAGCGTGCTTCGGTTTGGGGCCAACGTCCTGACTTTC. Its protein is CSVLRFGANVLTF. The chain joins TRBV29-1 to TRBJ2-6; D is uncertain. V was cut by 6 bases and J by 3 bases, with 9 bases left in between. Per the germline V gene, CDR1 is SQVTM and CDR2 is ANQGSEA. The CDR3 spans 13 residues.

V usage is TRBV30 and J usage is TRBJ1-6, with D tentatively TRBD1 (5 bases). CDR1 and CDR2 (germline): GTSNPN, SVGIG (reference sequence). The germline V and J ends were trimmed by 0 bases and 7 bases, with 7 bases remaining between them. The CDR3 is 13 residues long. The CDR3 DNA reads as TGTGCCTGGAGTGTTACAGGCAATTCACCCCTCCACTTT. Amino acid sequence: CAWSVTGNSPLHF. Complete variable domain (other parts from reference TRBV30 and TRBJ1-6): SQTIHQWPATLVQPVGSPLSLECTVEGTSNPNLYWYRQAAGRGLQLLFYSVGIGQISSEVPQNLSASRPQDRQFILSSKKLLLSDSGFYLCAWSVTGNSPLHFGNGTRLTVT.

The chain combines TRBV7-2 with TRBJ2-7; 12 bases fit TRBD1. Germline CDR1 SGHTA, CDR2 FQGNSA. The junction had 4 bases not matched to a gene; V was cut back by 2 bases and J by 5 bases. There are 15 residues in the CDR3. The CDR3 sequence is CASSLFRDRGHEQYF. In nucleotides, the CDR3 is TGTGCCAGCAGCTTATTTCGGGACAGGGGGCACGAGCAGTACTTC.

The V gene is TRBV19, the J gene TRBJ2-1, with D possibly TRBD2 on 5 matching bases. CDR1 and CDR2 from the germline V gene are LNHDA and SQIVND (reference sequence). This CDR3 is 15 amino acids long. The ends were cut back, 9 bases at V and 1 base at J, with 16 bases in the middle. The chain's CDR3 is CASREWLASYNEQFF. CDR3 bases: TGTGCCAGCCGAGAGTGGCTAGCTTCCTACAATGAGCAGTTCTTC.

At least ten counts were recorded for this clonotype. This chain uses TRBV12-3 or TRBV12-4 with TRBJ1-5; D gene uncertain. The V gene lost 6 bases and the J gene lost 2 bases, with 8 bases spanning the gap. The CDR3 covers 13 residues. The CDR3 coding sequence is TGTGCCAGCAGCTTACGGGGCAATCAGCCCCAGCATTTT. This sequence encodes CASSLRGNQPQHF.

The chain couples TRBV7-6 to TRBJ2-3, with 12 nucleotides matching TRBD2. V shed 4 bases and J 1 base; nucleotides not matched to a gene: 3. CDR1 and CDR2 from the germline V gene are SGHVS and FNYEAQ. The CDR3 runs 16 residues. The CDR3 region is CASSYLAGGRTDTQYF. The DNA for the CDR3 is TGTGCCAGCAGCTACCTAGCGGGGGGGCGCACAGATACGCAGTATTTT.

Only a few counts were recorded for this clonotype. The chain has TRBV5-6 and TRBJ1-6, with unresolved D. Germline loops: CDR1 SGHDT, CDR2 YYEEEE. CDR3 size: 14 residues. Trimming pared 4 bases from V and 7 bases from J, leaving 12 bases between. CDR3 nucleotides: TGTGCCAGCAGCCACGGACGGAACAATTCACCCCTCCACTTT. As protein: CASSHGRNNSPLHF.

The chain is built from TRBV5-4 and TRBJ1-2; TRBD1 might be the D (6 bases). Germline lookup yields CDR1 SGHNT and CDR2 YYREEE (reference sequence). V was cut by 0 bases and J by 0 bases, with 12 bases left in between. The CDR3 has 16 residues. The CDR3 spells CASSLDPTGTNYGYTF. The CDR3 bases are TGTGCCAGCAGCTTGGATCCGACAGGAACTAACTATGGCTACACCTTC.

Here the CDR3 DNA reads TGTGCCAGCAGTTTATTCCTTAAGCACCCCAACTATGGCTACACCTTC. Protein product: CASSLFLKHPNYGYTF. The V gene is TRBV28, the J gene TRBJ1-2; D is unclear. The CDR3 spans 16 residues. Germline loops: CDR1 MDHEN, CDR2 SYDVKM. Trimming took 1 base from V and 2 from J, leaving 14 bases between them.